This T cell receptor (beta chain) was captured by sequencing in a study of T cells in women clearing cervical HPV infection. Whole-study results and caveats: TRBV6-7 abundance was lower in cases than controls (0.11% versus 0.16%).

The CDR3 loop spans 13 amino acids. The ends lost 4 bases at V and 1 base at J; junction bases unmatched: 0. Germline CDR1 is SNHLY and CDR2 is FYNNEI. About this clone: Antigen: not known. Read coverage stops 3 residues before the CDR3 terminus; the germline J gene supplies the remainder.

MY09/MY11 PCR detected cervical HPV DNA; dot-blot assigned genotypes. Profiled with immunoSEQ multiplex PCR; TCRdb holds only in-frame clones, not every one. The ten top clones account for about 4%, within a sample of 30,000 or so clones. The TCR comes from a woman aged 18-70 years with a cervical HPV16 infection that either progressed to CIN3+ or cleared (not recorded which). Sequenced input: blood buffy coat. The J gene is TRBJ1-1, the V gene TRBV2; 7 nucleotides agree with TRBD1. CDR3 protein: CASSGQGNTEAFF. The sequenced part of the CDR3 DNA is TGTGCCAGCAGTGGACAGGGGAACACTGAA. Complete variable domain (other parts from reference TRBV2 and TRBJ1-1): EPEVTQTPSHQVTQMGQEVILRCVPISNHLYFYWYRQILGQKVEFLVSFYNNEISEKSEIFDDQFSVERPDGSNFTLKIRSTKLEDSAMYFCASSGQGNTEAFFGQGTRLTVV.